This T cell receptor beta chain was profiled in a study of T-cell memory formation after mild COVID-19 (dated by TCRdb to the early 2020s). At the level of the whole study: TCR sequence clusters from the two donors were largely donor specific. In a couple of donors, T-cell clones that expanded and contracted after mild COVID-19 were tracked by sequencing TCRalpha and TCRbeta repertoires over time. Two young, previously healthy adult volunteers made up the cohort, one male and one female.

Ficoll-Paque density gradient centrifugation was used to isolate PBMCs. This clonotype has more than one count but fewer than ten. Its binding antigen is unknown. No much larger clonotype is one base removed from it; base qualities were not supplied. The CDR3 starts with the cysteine, ends with the phenylalanine, and has 13 residues. Only the CDR3 part of the read is kept: 39 bases, read in frame from the first base. Trimming accounts for 4 bases at V and 9 bases at J, while the number of junction bases matched to no gene is 5. The germline V gene supplies CDR1 SGHRS and CDR2 YFSETQ. The listed sequencing device is Illumina NovaSeq 6000. cDNA libraries for TCRalpha and TCRbeta were prepared by 5'RACE using constant-segment primers, with sample barcodes and unique molecular identifiers added. RNA was extracted from every sample with Trizol reagent. Amplification of the libraries took two PCR steps, and the second step added a second sample barcode plus Illumina TruSeq adapters. Sequencing of the libraries was done on an Illumina NovaSeq, producing 2 x 150 bp paired-end reads. The paper's data handling went like this. Demultiplexing of reads and collapsing into UMI-guided consensus sequences were performed with migec v1.2.7. Using mixcr v2.1.11, UMI consensuses were aligned to TRA and TRB V and J templates and then assembled into clonotypes. Expanded or contracted clonotypes were those called significant by both edgeR and NoisET, with noise models trained on biological replicates. edgeR calls used a false discovery rate-adjusted p below 0.01 and a log2 fold-change threshold of 1. PCA with hierarchical clustering of max-normalized trajectories of the 1000 most abundant clonotypes was used as exploratory dynamics analysis. Separately sequenced CD4+ and CD8+ repertoires were used to assign the CD4 or CD8 phenotype of responding clones. Using fastp at Q25 and MiXCR, TCRdb reprocessed the public reads and kept productive beta chains. Each CDR3 protein appears once, grouped with its most common genes and DNA. The V and J calls, along with clone size, are taken from TCRdb and not from the paper's own processing. The sample includes under 450,000 distinct CDR3 sequences, with approximately 22% observed a single time. The top ten hold roughly 21% of the sample.

Paper-wide results and their limitations: Only two mild cases were covered in the study, and larger cohorts including severe cases with pre-infection samples were considered necessary. Clones that contracted from day 15 to 85 showed balanced CD4/CD8 phenotypes, whereas a second wave of clones that expanded from day 15 to 37 leaned towards CD4+. SARS-CoV-2 specificity was not confirmed for the second-wave clones peaking on day 37. The detection of some responding clones in pre-infection memory suggests that pre-existing cross-reactive memory T cells joined the SARS-CoV-2 response. Contracting CD4+ clones appeared mostly in the CM and EM memory subsets, whereas CD8+ clones were enriched in EMRA.

This TCR was recovered from a man younger than 30 who had mild COVID-19 (a few samples of this study predate the infection). The sample titles of this study are shuffled in the database, so cell type and time point are left out; the donor was told from shared clones. The sequenced sample was PBMCs or a T cell subset sorted from them (not recorded which). The chain uses TRBV5-1 and TRBJ2-1; a stretch of 9 junction bases matches TRBD2. The CDR3 protein sequence reads: CASSRSGGSEQFF. The sequenced DNA is TGCGCCAGCAGCCGGAGCGGGGGGAGTGAGCAGTTCTTC.